Presented here are 17 T cell receptor beta chains from one specimen sequenced in a study of vaccination effects on CD4 cells after COVID-19 (dated 2022 in TCRdb). The library was made by the immunoSEQ multiplex PCR assay. As stored in TCRdb, this immuneACCESS dataset retains in-frame rearrangements with V and J assigned. A fraction of the clones does not appear; measured against another copy, unresolved V genes explain less than half of the discrepancy, and the remainder lacks a known reason. The sample table records about 27,000 clones; roughly 69% of these occur just once. Less than 20% of the sample is in the top ten clones. The ViraFEST assay stimulated PBMC with viral peptide pools and then used TCR sequencing to identify antigen-specific CD4+ T cell clonotypes by expansion. After approximately 11 days of culture, CD4+ T cells were isolated with the EasySep CD4+ T cell isolation kit. Convalescent patients had PCR-confirmed SARS-CoV-2 infection between March and December 2020, before Alpha, Beta and Delta variants emerged in the United States.

No antigens are known for them. Sequenced here: CD4+ T cells from PBMCs cultured with SARS-CoV-2 spike peptides, sampled before COVID-19 vaccination. The cell subset or site label of this sample denotes: SARS-CoV-2 spike overlapping peptide pool stimulation. The source of these receptors is a human donor who had a prior SARS-CoV-2 infection.

The chain joins TRBV9 to TRBJ2-7, with TRBD2 identical over 8 bases. Trimming at V came to 2 bases and at J to 6 bases, leaving 10 bases not matched to a gene. Germline lookup yields CDR1 SGDLS and CDR2 YYNGEE. This CDR3 contains 15 residues. The CDR3 sequence: CASSVLDREGGEQYF. CDR3 nucleotides: TGTGCCAGCAGCGTTTTGGATCGGGAGGGTGGCGAGCAGTACTTC.

This rearrangement joins TRBV9 to TRBJ2-1; 8 bases map to TRBD2. V dropped 4 bases and J dropped 9; count of bases not matched to a gene: 12. The CDR3 is made up of 15 amino acids. Germline V CDR1 and CDR2: SGDLS, YYNGEE. CDR3 nucleotides: TGTGCCAGCAGCAACCGGGGGGGCGATACAGGTGAGCAGTTCTTC. This codes for CASSNRGGDTGEQFF.

In its sample, this clone was seen once. The V and J genes are TRBV12-3 or TRBV12-4 and TRBJ2-1; D uncertain. V dropped 6 bases and J dropped 10 bases, with 16 bases sitting between them. The CDR3 totals 13 residues. The CDR3 loop reads CASSPDPVREQFF. In nucleotides, the CDR3 is TGTGCCAGCAGCCCGGACCCTGTCAGGGAGCAGTTCTTC.

In its sample, this clone is medium-sized (0.01 to 0.1%). The chain recombines TRBV7-6 with TRBJ1-3, with unresolved D. This CDR3 spans 17 amino acids. V was pared by 1 base and J by 0 bases, with 13 bases between. CDR1 is SGHVS, CDR2 FNYEAQ, per germline. CDR3: CASSLGAWDGSGNTIYF. The CDR3 DNA reads TGTGCCAGCAGCTTAGGGGCTTGGGATGGCTCTGGAAACACCATATATTTT.

V usage is TRBV5-6 and J usage is TRBJ1-4; 7 nucleotides match TRBD1. The CDR3 runs to 15 residues. From germline, CDR1 is SGHDT and CDR2 YYEEEE. Trimming cost V 4 bases and J 6 bases; bases outside gene matches: 9. This CDR3 reads CASSEYRGGDEKLFF. In DNA form, the CDR3 reads TGTGCCAGCAGCGAATACAGGGGAGGGGATGAAAAACTGTTTTTT. Looking up the rest from reference TRBV5-6 and TRBJ1-4 gives the full variable domain: DAGVTQSPTHLIKTRGQQVTLRCSPKSGHDTVSWYQQALGQGPQFIFQYYEEEERQRGNFPDRFSGHQFPNYSSELNVNALLLGDSALYLCASSEYRGGDEKLFFGSGTQLSVL.

The rearrangement links TRBV27 to TRBJ1-2; no definite D call. Germline V lookup: CDR1 MNHEY, CDR2 SMNVEV (reference sequence). Trimming took 4 bases from V and 5 from J, leaving 11 bases between them. The CDR3 extends over 13 amino acids. CDR3 bases: TGTGCCAGCAGTTCTCGGGTTTCATATGGCTACACCTTC. Protein product: CASSSRVSYGYTF.

The V gene is TRBV5-4, the J gene TRBJ2-3; 9 positions agree with TRBD2. Per germline, CDR1 SGHNT and CDR2 YYREEE (reference sequence). The length of the CDR3 is 16 residues. After removal of 1 base from V and 1 base from J, the junction contained 4 bases not matched to a gene. The CDR3 sequence is CASSLWAGGGTDTQYF. The CDR3, as DNA: TGTGCCAGCAGCTTGTGGGCGGGAGGGGGCACAGATACGCAGTATTTT.

The V gene is TRBV5-1, the J gene TRBJ1-6; weak D call: TRBD1 (5 bases). The CDR3 covers 15 residues. V was pared by 4 bases and J by 0 bases, with 8 bases between. Germline values: CDR1 SGHRS, CDR2 YFSETQ. CDR3 in DNA: TGCGCCAGCAGCGAGGGGAGCTCCTATAATTCACCCCTCCACTTT. It translates to CASSEGSSYNSPLHF.

This chain uses TRBV2 with TRBJ2-1; 9 positions agree with TRBD2. This CDR3 spans 17 amino acids. CDR1 is SNHLY and CDR2 is FYNNEI in the germline V gene. V dropped 11 bases and J dropped 0; count of bases not matched to a gene: 14. Here the CDR3 DNA reads TGTGCCTCACGGGGGCTAGCGGGGCGGGGCTCCTACAATGAGCAGTTCTTC. Its translation is CASRGLAGRGSYNEQFF.

The chain is built from TRBV2 and TRBJ2-7, with TRBD2 identical over 16 bases. V shed 6 bases, J shed 7 bases, and the junction held 9 bases outside the gene matches. The CDR3 runs to 16 residues. Germline CDR1 reads SNHLY; CDR2 reads FYNNEI. The CDR3 loop is CASRSGTSGGADEQYF. In nucleotides, the CDR3 is TGTGCCAGCAGGTCCGGGACTAGCGGGGGGGCTGATGAGCAGTACTTC.

This rearrangement joins TRBV6-5 to TRBJ2-7, with TRBD2 identical over 9 bases. CDR1 MNHEY and CDR2 SVGAGI come from the germline V gene. This CDR3 is 15 amino acids long. J lost 6 bases, V lost 0 bases, and 6 bases had no gene match. The chain's CDR3 is CASSYSASGIGEQYF. In DNA form, the CDR3 reads TGTGCCAGCAGTTACTCTGCTAGCGGGATCGGCGAGCAGTACTTC.

The CDR3 is CASSERGGTYNEQFF. The CDR3 DNA sequence: TGCGCCAGCAGTGAGCGCGGGGGGACCTACAATGAGCAGTTCTTC. This sequence joins TRBV10-1 and TRBJ2-1; TRBD2 matches 8 bases. Germline V gene lookup returns CDR1 WNHNN and CDR2 SYGVQD (reference sequence). The CDR3 is 15 amino acids. V gave up 2 bases and J gave up 2 bases; unmatched junction bases: 2.

The chain recombines TRBV7-2 with TRBJ2-3; D not certain. V was pared by 1 base and J by 0 bases, with 8 bases between. Germline assignment: CDR1 SGHTA and CDR2 FQGNSA. CDR3 length equals 15 residues. This chain's CDR3 is CASSLVVRSTDTQYF. CDR3 nucleotide sequence: TGTGCCAGCAGCTTAGTGGTGAGAAGCACAGATACGCAGTATTTT.

This clone was counted only a few times. The V call is TRBV4-2, the J call TRBJ1-6; no reliable D call. Trimming cost V 4 bases and J 8 bases, with 21 bases left between them. This CDR3 comprises 17 residues. Germline assignment: CDR1 LGHNA and CDR2 YNFKEQ. The CDR3 DNA sequence: TGTGCCAGCAGCCTCATACCACAGTCGGGCGATGATTCACCCCTCCACTTT. This codes for CASSLIPQSGDDSPLHF.

This rearrangement joins TRBV5-1 to TRBJ1-2; D is perhaps TRBD1 (5 bases). The CDR3 runs to 12 residues. V dropped 0 bases and J dropped 8 bases, with 8 bases sitting between them. From germline, CDR1 is SGHRS and CDR2 YFSETQ. The CDR3 DNA sequence: TGCGCCAGCAGCTTGGATCGGGACGGCTACACCTTC. It encodes CASSLDRDGYTF.

The V gene is TRBV6-6, the J gene TRBJ2-1; 14 bases are a match to TRBD2. With 0 bases clipped from V and 8 bases from J, the junction kept 3 bases outside the gene matches. Looked up from germline, CDR1 is MNHNY and CDR2 is SVGAGI (reference sequence). CDR3 length: 16 amino acids. The CDR3 nucleotides read TGTGCCAGCAGTTACTCGGGACTAGCGGGAGCAGATGAGCAGTTCTTC. Its translation is CASSYSGLAGADEQFF.

The J gene is TRBJ1-5, the V gene TRBV6-6, with D tentatively TRBD1 (5 bases). The germline V and J ends were trimmed by 4 bases and 6 bases, with 10 bases remaining between them. The germline V gene encodes CDR1 MNHNY and CDR2 SVGAGI (reference sequence). This CDR3 contains 13 residues. CDR3 region: CASSSGRVQPQHF. The CDR3 nucleotides read TGTGCCAGCAGTTCGGGCAGGGTTCAGCCCCAGCATTTT.